This TCR beta chain originates from a study of T cells in women clearing cervical HPV infection. Study-level results: Controls had more TRBV6-7 (approximately 0.16%) than cases (approximately 0.11%). Each sample's T-cell count was unknown, possibly confounding richness.

Concerning this clone itself: Its specificity is unknown. The read falls 3 residues short of the CDR3 end, and the missing part is taken from the germline J gene.

Sequenced by immunoSEQ multiplex PCR; TCRdb stores in-frame clones only, minus some. The sample table sets out 30,000 or so clones. The CDR3 sequence is 11 residues long. This TCR derives from a woman aged 18 to 75 with a cervical HPV16 infection that either progressed to CIN3+ or cleared (not recorded which). This chain joins TRBV12-3 or TRBV12-4 and TRBJ2-3; either TRBD1 or TRBD2 may supply D (5 bases each). The sample taken for sequencing was blood buffy coat. CDR3 sequence: CASSQGETQYF. The sequenced part of the CDR3 DNA is TGTGCCAGCAGCCAGGGAGAGACG.